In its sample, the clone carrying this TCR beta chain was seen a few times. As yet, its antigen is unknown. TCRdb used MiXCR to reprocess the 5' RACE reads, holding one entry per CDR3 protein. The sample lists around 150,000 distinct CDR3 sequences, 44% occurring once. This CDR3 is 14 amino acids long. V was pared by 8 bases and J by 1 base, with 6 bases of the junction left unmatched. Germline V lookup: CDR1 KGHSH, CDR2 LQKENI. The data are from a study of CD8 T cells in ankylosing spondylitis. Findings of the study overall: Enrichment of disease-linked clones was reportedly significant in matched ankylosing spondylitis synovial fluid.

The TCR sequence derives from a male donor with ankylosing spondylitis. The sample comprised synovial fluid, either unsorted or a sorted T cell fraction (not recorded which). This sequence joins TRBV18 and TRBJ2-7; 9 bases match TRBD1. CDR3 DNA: TGTGCCAGCCGGACCGGGACAGGGTCCTACGAGCAGTACTTC. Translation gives CASRTGTGSYEQYF. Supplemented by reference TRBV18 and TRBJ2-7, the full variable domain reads NAGVMQNPRHLVRRRGQEARLRCSPMKGHSHVYWYRQLPEEGLKFMVYLQKENIIDESGMPKERFSAEFPKEGPSILRIQQVVRGDSAAYFCASRTGTGSYEQYFGPGTRLTVT.